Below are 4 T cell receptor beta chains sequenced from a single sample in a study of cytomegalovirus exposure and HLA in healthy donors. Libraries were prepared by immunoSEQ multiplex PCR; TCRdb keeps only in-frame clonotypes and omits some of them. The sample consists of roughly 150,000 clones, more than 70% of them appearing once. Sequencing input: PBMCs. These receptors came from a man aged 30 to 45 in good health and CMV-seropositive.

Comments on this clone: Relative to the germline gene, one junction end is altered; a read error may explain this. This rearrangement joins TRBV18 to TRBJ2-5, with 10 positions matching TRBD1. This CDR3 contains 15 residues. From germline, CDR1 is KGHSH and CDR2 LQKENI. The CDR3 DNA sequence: TGTGCCAGCTCACCACCCAGGACAGGGGGAGAGGCCCAGTACTTC. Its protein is CASSPPRTGGEAQYF.

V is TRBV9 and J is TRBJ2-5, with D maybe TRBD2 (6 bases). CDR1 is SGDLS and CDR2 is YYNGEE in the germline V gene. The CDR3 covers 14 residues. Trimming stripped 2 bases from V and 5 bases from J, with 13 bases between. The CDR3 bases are TGTGCCAGCAGCGTGGGCGGTGGGGGGGAGACCCAGTACTTC. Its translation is CASSVGGGGETQYF.

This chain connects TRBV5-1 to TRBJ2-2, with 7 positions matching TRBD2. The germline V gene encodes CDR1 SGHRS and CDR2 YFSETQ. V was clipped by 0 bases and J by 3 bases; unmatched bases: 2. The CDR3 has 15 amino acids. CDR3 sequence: CASSLVAGDTGELFF. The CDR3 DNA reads TGCGCCAGCAGCTTGGTGGCGGGGGACACCGGGGAGCTGTTTTTT.

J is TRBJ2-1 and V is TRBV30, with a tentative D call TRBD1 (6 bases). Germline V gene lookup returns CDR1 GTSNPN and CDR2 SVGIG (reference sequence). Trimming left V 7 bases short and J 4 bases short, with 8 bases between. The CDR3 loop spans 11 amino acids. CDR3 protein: CAFDRYNEQFF. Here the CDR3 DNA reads TGTGCCTTTGACAGGTACAATGAGCAGTTCTTC.